The present T cell receptor (beta chain) was sequenced within a study of identical twins. Template switching created a universal primer site, and the cDNA included unique molecular identifiers. Each CDR3 protein gets one entry after TCRdb re-called the 5' RACE reads with MiXCR. This sample carries approximately 700,000 distinct CDR3 sequences, roughly 6.2% of them seen once, and the ten largest clones take approximately 2%. Healthy Caucasian individuals made up all the donors. This clonotype showed up many times. Its antigen is still unknown. The CDR3 length is 15 residues. J gave up 5 bases and V 6 bases, and 8 bases lay outside the gene matches. Points from the study as a whole: Insertion counts were lower in abundant cord blood beta clonotypes, a trend that memory repertoires did not show. Recombination models fit unrelated individuals' TCR alpha sharing but underestimated twins'.

This receptor was taken from a man between 18 and 35 years old in good health. The gene calls are TRBV12-3 or TRBV12-4 and TRBJ2-5; TRBD2 matches 11 bases. The material sequenced was naive T cells sorted from blood. CDR3 region: CASRRTSGSSETQYF. In nucleotides, the CDR3 is TGTGCCAGCAGACGCACTAGCGGGAGCTCTGAGACCCAGTACTTC.